This TCR beta chain was recorded in a study of beta chain features in type 1 diabetes. General observations from the study: Researchers report that Type 1 diabetes patients had moderately but significantly shorter TCRB CDR3s across all four CD4+ subsets. Diminished insertions and augmented deletions at VDJ junctions characterized type 1 diabetes patients.

A note on this clone: Its antigen is currently unknown.

The study reverse transcribed the entire isolated RNA, so it sequenced expressed TCRB transcripts. Here immunoSEQ multiplex PCR was the method, and the copy in TCRdb shows in-frame clones only, minus some. The repertoire holds around 650,000 clones, with about an eighth as singletons. Germline V gives CDR1 SGDLS, CDR2 YYNGEE. The CDR3 has 15 amino acids. The V gene lost 0 bases and the J gene lost 2 bases, with 9 bases spanning the gap. The chain recombines TRBV9 with TRBJ2-1; D may be TRBD2 (6 bases). The specimen sequenced was naive CD4+ T cells from blood. This TCR was recovered from a man younger than 45 with type 1 diabetes. The CDR3: CASSVVAGPYNEQFF. For the CDR3, the DNA is TGTGCCAGCAGCGTAGTCGCGGGGCCCTACAATGAGCAGTTCTTC. The full variable domain, in which reference TRBV9 and TRBJ2-1 provide the parts outside the CDR3, is DSGVTQTPKHLITATGQRVTLRCSPRSGDLSVYWYQQSLDQGLQFLIQYYNGEERAKGNILERFSAQQFPDLHSELNLSSLELGDSALYFCASSVVAGPYNEQFFGPGTRLTVL.